This TCR beta chain was recorded in a study of blood T cells in healthy people across ages. A J-beta primer mix and a sample-barcoded 5' primer were used in a second PCR of about 7 to 11 cycles. Each CDR3 protein is one row after TCRdb ran MiXCR on the 5' RACE reads. The sample lists over 600,000 distinct CDR3 sequences; 40% to 45% were seen once. They isolated at least 6.5 million PBMCs from each sample. The V end lost 1 base, the J end lost 5 bases, and 13 bases lay between the germline ends. There are 15 residues in the CDR3. Germline loops: CDR1 LGHDT, CDR2 YNNKEL (reference sequence). The specimen sequenced was blood. The receptor's source is a man older than 75 in good health. J is TRBJ2-3 and V is TRBV3-1; D may be TRBD2 (6 bases). CDR3 nucleotide sequence: TGTGCCAGCAGCCAAGGCGGGGCGGGTGGAGATACGCAGTATTTT. Encoded protein: CASSQGGAGGDTQYF.